This T cell receptor (beta chain) was identified during a study of CD8+ T cells in alopecia areata. At the level of the study: Administration of oral tofacitinib to treated patients was at 5 to 10 mg twice daily. Treatment ran 6 to 18 months, with 6 months of follow-up afterward.

Regarding this clone: The antigen remains undetermined.

Regarding the study as a whole: Whereas mice showed it more clearly, TCR sharing across patients was murkier, possibly because of HLA. Lesional tissue from the scalp (especially in alopecia totalis/universalis) showed higher clonality than normal scalp.

RNA was isolated and reverse transcribed to cDNA, the sequencing template. Some clones are missing from TCRdb's copy, which holds only in-frame ones; the method was immunoSEQ multiplex PCR. Of 55,000 to 70,000 clones listed, around 49% are singletons. The material was CD8+ T cells sorted from blood, obtained at week 0. This clonotype originated in a human donor with alopecia areata.

CDR3 region: CASSQDPRGYYEQYF. The CDR3 DNA sequence: TGTGCCAGCAGCCAAGATCCTAGGGGTTACTACGAGCAGTACTTC. This chain links TRBV4-2 with TRBJ2-7, with D possibly TRBD1 on 5 matching bases. The CDR3 consists of 15 residues. Trimming stripped 0 bases from V and 3 bases from J, with 12 bases between. From germline, CDR1 is LGHNA and CDR2 YNFKEQ.